This T cell receptor (beta chain) stems from a study of cytomegalovirus exposure and HLA in healthy donors. Overall study context: Prior work identified around 120 million unique TCR beta sequences in around 170 million T cells. Points from the study as a whole: Presence/absence analyses rested on an assumption that sequencing depth was roughly uniform across donors.

The primer mix had 60 Vbeta and 13 Jbeta primers. Here immunoSEQ multiplex PCR was the method, and the copy in TCRdb shows in-frame clones only, minus some. The data contain 180,000 or so clones, around 78% of them singletons. Germline CDR1 reads SGDLS; CDR2 reads YYNGEE. The V gene lost 4 bases and the J gene lost 0 bases, with 5 bases spanning the gap. The CDR3 is made up of 13 amino acids. In the case of this clone: Its specificity is not known.

Donors sampled were nominally healthy, though unrecorded immune exposures were likely. The rearrangement links TRBV9 to TRBJ1-3; D not certain. This receptor was taken from a man between 18 and 35 years old in good health and CMV-seronegative. Specimen: PBMCs. CDR3 region: CASSPPSGNTIYF. In DNA form, the CDR3 reads TGTGCCAGCAGCCCTCCCTCTGGAAACACCATATATTTT.